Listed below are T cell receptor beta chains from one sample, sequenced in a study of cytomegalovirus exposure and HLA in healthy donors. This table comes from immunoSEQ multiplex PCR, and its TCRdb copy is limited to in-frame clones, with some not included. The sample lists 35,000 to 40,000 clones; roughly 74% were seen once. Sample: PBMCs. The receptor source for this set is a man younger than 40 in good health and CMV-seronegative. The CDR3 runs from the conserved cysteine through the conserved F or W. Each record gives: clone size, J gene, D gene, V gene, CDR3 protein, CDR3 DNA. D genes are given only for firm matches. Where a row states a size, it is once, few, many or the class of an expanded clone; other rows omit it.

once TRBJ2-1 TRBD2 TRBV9 CASSPGGTSGKVGEQFF TGTGCCAGCAGCCCGGGGGGGACTAGCGGGAAAGTTGGTGAGCAGTTCTTC
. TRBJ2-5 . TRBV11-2 CASSLNPGDLGETQYF TGTGCCAGCAGCTTAAACCCGGGGGATCTAGGGGAGACCCAGTACTTC
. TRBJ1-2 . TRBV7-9 CASRNDGTYGYTF TGTGCCAGCAGGAACGATGGGACATATGGCTACACCTTC
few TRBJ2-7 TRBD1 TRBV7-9 CASSLPGQSYEQYF TGTGCCAGCAGCCTGCCGGGACAGAGCTACGAGCAGTACTTC
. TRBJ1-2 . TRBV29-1 CSVEELQGPYGYTF TGCAGCGTTGAAGAATTGCAGGGGCCATATGGCTACACCTTC
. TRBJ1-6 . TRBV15 CATSSRPGVINSPLHF TGTGCCACCAGCTCCCGCCCGGGGGTCATTAATTCACCCCTCCACTTT
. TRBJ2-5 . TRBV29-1 CSVTQQGSMGGETQYF TGCAGCGTTACTCAACAGGGAAGTATGGGGGGGGAGACCCAGTACTTC
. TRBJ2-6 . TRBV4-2 CASSQAGGSGANVLTF TGTGCCAGCAGCCAAGCCGGGGGCTCTGGGGCCAACGTCCTGACTTTC
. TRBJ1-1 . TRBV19 CASSIDSPGTRNTEAFF TGTGCCAGTAGTATAGATTCTCCCGGAACTAGGAACACTGAAGCTTTCTTT
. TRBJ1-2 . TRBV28 CASGNPLSGTNNGYTF TGTGCCAGCGGAAACCCTTTGTCCGGGACAAACAATGGCTACACCTTC
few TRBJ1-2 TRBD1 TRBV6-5 CASSGTGAGYTF TGTGCCAGCAGTGGGACAGGGGCCGGCTACACCTTC
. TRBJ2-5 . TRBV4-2 CASSQGAGRETQYF TGTGCCAGCAGCCAAGGGGCGGGCCGGGAGACCCAGTACTTC
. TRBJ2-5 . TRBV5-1 CASSLAATEGGGIRTQYF TGCGCCAGCAGCTTGGCCGCAACAGAGGGAGGCGGGATCCGGACCCAGTACTTC
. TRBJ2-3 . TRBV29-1 CSAVPPGLVTQYF TGCAGCGCAGTCCCCCCGGGACTGGTTACGCAGTATTTT
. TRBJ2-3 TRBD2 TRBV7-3 CASSLGLAGGTDTQYF TGTGCCAGCAGCTTGGGACTAGCGGGGGGCACAGATACGCAGTATTTT
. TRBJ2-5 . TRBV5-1 CASSFAGLPKETQYF TGCGCCAGCAGCTTCGCGGGGCTACCAAAAGAGACCCAGTACTTC
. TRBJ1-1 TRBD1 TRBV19 CASSPDRGPEAFF TGTGCCAGTAGTCCAGACAGGGGTCCCGAAGCTTTCTTT
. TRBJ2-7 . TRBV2 CASGGWYEQYF TGTGCCAGCGGGGGGTGGTACGAGCAGTACTTC
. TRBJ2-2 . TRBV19 CASSPTDRHHTGELFF TGTGCCAGTAGTCCTACGGACAGACACCACACCGGGGAGCTGTTTTTT
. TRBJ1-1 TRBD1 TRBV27 CASSSGQGNTEAFF TGTGCCAGCAGTTCGGGACAGGGGAACACTGAAGCTTTCTTT
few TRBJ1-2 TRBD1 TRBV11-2 CASSLGTGIVYGYTF TGTGCCAGCAGCTTAGGGACAGGAATAGTCTATGGCTACACCTTC
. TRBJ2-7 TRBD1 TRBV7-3 CASSSAGGSYEQYF TGTGCCAGCAGCTCGGCAGGGGGATCCTACGAGCAGTACTTC
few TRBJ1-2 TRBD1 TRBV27 CASSLDRGNGYTF TGTGCCAGCAGTTTAGACAGGGGGAATGGCTACACCTTC
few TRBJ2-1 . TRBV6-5 CASSYSRGGRANEQFF TGTGCCAGCAGTTACTCTAGAGGAGGGCGGGCCAATGAGCAGTTCTTC
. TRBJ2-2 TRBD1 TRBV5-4 CASSPNLGQGWTGELFF TGTGCCAGCAGCCCTAACCTAGGACAGGGTTGGACCGGGGAGCTGTTTTTT
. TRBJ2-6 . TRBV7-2 CASSLELGAGANVLTF TGTGCCAGCAGCTTAGAGCTGGGGGCCGGGGCCAACGTCCTGACTTTC
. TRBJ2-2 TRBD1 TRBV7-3 CASSSQGQGRAGELFF TGTGCCAGCAGCTCACAGGGACAGGGTAGGGCCGGGGAGCTGTTTTTT
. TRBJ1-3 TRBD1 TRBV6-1 CASSRRTGVRNTIYF TGTGCCAGCAGTCGCCGGACAGGGGTGCGCAACACCATATATTTT
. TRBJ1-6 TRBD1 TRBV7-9 CASSPSLSDRAYNSPLHF TGTGCCAGCAGCCCGTCCCTTAGCGACAGGGCCTATAATTCACCCCTCCACTTT
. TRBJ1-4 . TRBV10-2 CASSGPSTEQKLFF TGCGCCAGCAGTGGACCTTCGACAGAACAAAAACTGTTTTTT
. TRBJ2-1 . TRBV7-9 CASSHPQTGGEQFF TGTGCCAGCAGCCACCCCCAGACTGGCGGTGAGCAGTTCTTC
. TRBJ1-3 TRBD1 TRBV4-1 CASSQGGTGKEGNTIYF TGCGCCAGCAGCCAAGGGGGGACAGGGAAAGAAGGAAACACCATATATTTT
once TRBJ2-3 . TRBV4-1 CASSQEDTRTDTQYF TGCGCCAGCAGCCAAGAAGACACCCGCACAGATACGCAGTATTTT
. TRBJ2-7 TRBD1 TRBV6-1 CASSETGTGAYEQYF TGTGCCAGCAGTGAAACGGGGACAGGTGCCTACGAGCAGTACTTC
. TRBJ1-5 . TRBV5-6 CASSLLGGEVPQHF TGTGCCAGCAGCTTGTTGGGGGGAGAGGTGCCCCAGCATTTT
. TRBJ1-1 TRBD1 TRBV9 CASSPRQGLGTEAFF TGTGCCAGCAGCCCAAGACAGGGCCTTGGTACTGAAGCTTTCTTT
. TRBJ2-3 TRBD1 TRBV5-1 CASANTGGTDTQYF TGCGCCAGCGCCAACACAGGGGGCACAGATACGCAGTATTTT
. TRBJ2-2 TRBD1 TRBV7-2 CASSLGQGRNTGELFF TGTGCCAGCAGCTTAGGACAGGGTAGGAACACCGGGGAGCTGTTTTTT
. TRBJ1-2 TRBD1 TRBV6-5 CASGDRGNYGYTF TGTGCCAGCGGGGACAGGGGCAACTATGGCTACACCTTC
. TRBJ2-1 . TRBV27 CASSFKPSPPNEQFF TGTGCCAGCAGTTTTAAGCCCTCACCCCCTAATGAGCAGTTCTTC
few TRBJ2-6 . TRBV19 CASSPQLSGANVLTF TGTGCCAGTAGTCCACAGTTGTCTGGGGCCAACGTCCTGACTTTC
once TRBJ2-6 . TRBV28 CASTPQGSGANVLTF TGTGCCAGCACCCCCCAGGGGTCTGGGGCCAACGTCCTGACTTTC
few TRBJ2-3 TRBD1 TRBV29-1 CSVEGTGGLYTQYF TGCAGCGTTGAGGGGACAGGGGGTCTATATACGCAGTATTTT
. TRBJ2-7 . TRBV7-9 CASSSAGVYEQYF TGTGCCAGCAGCTCGGCAGGGGTCTACGAGCAGTACTTC
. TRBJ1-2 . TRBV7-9 CASSNQRRRNGYTF TGTGCCAGCAGCAACCAAAGACGGAGAAATGGCTACACCTTC
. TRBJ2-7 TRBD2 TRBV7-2 CASSFNMWGGEQYF TGTGCCAGCAGCTTTAATATGTGGGGGGGCGAGCAGTACTTC
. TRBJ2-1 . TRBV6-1 CASSEGRRDQFF TGTGCCAGCAGTGAAGGGAGGAGGGACCAGTTCTTC
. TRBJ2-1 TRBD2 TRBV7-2 CASSLASGTAYNEQFF TGTGCCAGCAGCTTGGCTAGCGGGACGGCCTACAATGAGCAGTTCTTC
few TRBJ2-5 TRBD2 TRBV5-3 CARRPTSGGKTQYF TGTGCCAGAAGGCCAACTAGCGGAGGGAAGACCCAGTACTTC
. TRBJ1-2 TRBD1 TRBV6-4 CASSDPDRVERVGYGYTF TGTGCCAGCAGTGACCCCGACAGGGTGGAAAGGGTCGGCTATGGCTACACCTTC
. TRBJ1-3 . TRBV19 CASSITGSSGNTIYF TGTGCCAGTAGTATAACAGGGAGCTCTGGAAACACCATATATTTT
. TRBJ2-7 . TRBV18 CASSPPVVERMSEQYF TGTGCCAGCTCACCACCGGTAGTTGAAAGAATGAGCGAGCAGTACTTC
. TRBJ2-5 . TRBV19 CASSIDWGRGQTQYF TGTGCCAGTAGTATAGATTGGGGTCGGGGTCAGACCCAGTACTTC
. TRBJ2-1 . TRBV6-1 CASSESRNRNEQFF TGTGCCAGCAGTGAATCGAGAAACCGCAATGAGCAGTTCTTC
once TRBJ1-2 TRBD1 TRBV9 CASSPPGTGPLANYGYTF TGTGCCAGCAGCCCCCCAGGGACAGGGCCTTTAGCTAACTATGGCTACACCTTC